This T cell receptor (beta chain) was obtained from a study of CD8 T cells in ankylosing spondylitis (TCRdb year 2017). With respect to the entire study: To find TCR variants linked to disease, the study profiled T cell receptor beta repertoires in ankylosing spondylitis patients and healthy donors. In total, the full study cohort was made up of about 99 healthy donors and approximately 27 ankylosing spondylitis patients. Peripheral blood was sampled, and synovial fluid was additionally collected from ankylosing spondylitis patients. What the authors observed across the whole study: The disease-linked clones were reported as significantly enriched in matched synovial fluid samples from ankylosing spondylitis patients. A CD8+ phenotype was shown by the disease-linked clones, which were found at relatively low frequencies in peripheral blood. Some of the motif variants had been reported before in the synovial fluid and blood of reactive arthritis patients, a finding that suggests common disease-initiation mechanisms. Blood from ankylosing spondylitis patients appeared to be characterized by a TCR beta motif made up of several highly homologous amino acid variants.

Worth noting for this clonotype: Which antigen it targets is not known. No base-level quality is on record; no much larger clone is a single base apart.

V and J are truncated by 4 bases and 8 bases respectively, leaving an intervening sequence of 21 bases. The CDR3 starts with the cysteine, ends with the phenylalanine, and has 15 residues. Just CDR3 DNA is preserved here, 45 bases in frame from base 1. The germline V gene (reference sequence) provides CDR1 DFQATT and CDR2 SNEGSKA. TCRdb shows the sequencer as Illumina HiSeq 2500. Quantitative 5'-RACE with molecular barcodes was the method used to prepare the TCR beta libraries. Per the source publication's procedure: To identify disease-linked TCR variants, a new computational method was used, one built on a probabilistic model of VDJ rearrangement. TCRdb trimmed public reads at Q25 via fastp, called clones via MiXCR and kept in-frame beta chains. One record per CDR3 amino acid sequence lists the most common genes and DNA. The authors' filters were not applied to this entry. The sample table holds some 840,000 distinct CDR3 sequences, of which roughly 10% were seen once. The ten largest clones take up approximately 0.5% of the sample.

The chain is made from TRBV20-1 and TRBJ2-4, with TRBD2 perhaps the D gene, on 5 matching bases. The receptor was isolated from a male donor with ankylosing spondylitis. The sample comprised blood, either unsorted or a sorted T cell fraction (not recorded which). The sequenced DNA is TGCAGTGCTAAAGATCCTGAGGGAGCCGGGGACATTCAGTACTTC. This is translated as CSAKDPEGAGDIQYF.